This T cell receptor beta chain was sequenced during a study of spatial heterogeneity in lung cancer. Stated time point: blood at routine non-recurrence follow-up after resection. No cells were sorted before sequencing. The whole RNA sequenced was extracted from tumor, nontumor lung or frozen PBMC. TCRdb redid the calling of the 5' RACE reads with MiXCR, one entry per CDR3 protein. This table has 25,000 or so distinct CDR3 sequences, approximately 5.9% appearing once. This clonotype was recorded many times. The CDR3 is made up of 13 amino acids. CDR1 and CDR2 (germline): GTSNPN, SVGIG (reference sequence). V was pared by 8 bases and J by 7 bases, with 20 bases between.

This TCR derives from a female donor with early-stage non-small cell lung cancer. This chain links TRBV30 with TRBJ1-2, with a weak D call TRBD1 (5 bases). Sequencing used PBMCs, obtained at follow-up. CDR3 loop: CATDSGESSGYTF. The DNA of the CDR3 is TGTGCCACGGACTCGGGGGAATCGTCTGGCTACACCTTC.